In its sample, the clone carrying this T cell receptor beta chain was seen once. Antigen unknown. The data were taken from a study of T cells in tuberculosis. Whole-study context: In South Africa, adults with active tuberculosis were compared with IGRA-negative and latently infected IGRA-positive adolescents. Blood was taken before or within 7 days of anti-tuberculosis therapy.

Time point described: new active TB diagnosis, blood taken before or within 7 days of starting treatment. Each donor contributed about 100,000 T cells on average, unsorted. Clones were read by immunoSEQ multiplex PCR, and TCRdb kept only the in-frame ones, dropping some. Of 35,000 to 45,000 clones listed, 94% are singletons. Between the trimmed V and J ends, which lost 4 bases and 3 bases, there was a span of 9 bases. The CDR3 consists of 13 residues. From germline, CDR1 is KGHSH and CDR2 LQKENI. Study findings and constraints: Cases with active tuberculosis were adults, while controls were adolescents.

The receptor was derived from an adult with tuberculosis. The chain joins TRBV18 to TRBJ1-1; maybe TRBD1 (6 bases). The material sequenced was PBMCs, taken at tuberculosis diagnosis. For the CDR3, the DNA is TGTGCCAGCTCACAGGGGGTTGACACTGAAGCTTTCTTT. It translates to CASSQGVDTEAFF. Together with reference TRBV18 and TRBJ1-1, the CDR3 gives the full variable domain: NAGVMQNPRHLVRRRGQEARLRCSPMKGHSHVYWYRQLPEEGLKFMVYLQKENIIDESGMPKERFSAEFPKEGPSILRIQQVVRGDSAAYFCASSQGVDTEAFFGQGTRLTVV.